Given below is one T cell receptor beta chain in context. Using immunoSEQ multiplex PCR, the repertoire was profiled, and TCRdb retains in-frame clones only, with some absent. The table records about 170,000 clones, around 90% of them present only once. Germline V lookup: CDR1 LGHNA, CDR2 YSLEER. Trimming shortened V by 0 bases and J by 0 bases, and 9 bases separated the two germline ends. The length of the CDR3 is 15 residues. These data originate in a study of control samples from healthy donors and cancer patients. Sequenced material: blood. The V and J genes are TRBV4-3 and TRBJ2-7; D unclear. This TCR was recovered from a man aged 25 to 45 in good health. The DNA of the CDR3 is TGCGCCAGCAGCCAAGATAAGGAGAGCTCCTACGAGCAGTACTTC. This encodes CASSQDKESSYEQYF.